The rows below give T cell receptor beta chains drawn from one sample of a study of regulatory T cells in long-lasting Graves disease. MiXCR, run by TCRdb on the multiplex PCR reads, gives a single entry per CDR3 protein. This sample has 350,000 to 550,000 distinct CDR3 sequences; roughly 15% occur once, and the top ten carry roughly a sixth. These records were also assigned to another study, of T cells in Graves' hyperthyroidism and ophthalmopathy.

Specimen: peripheral blood mononuclear cells (PBMCs), collected at new diagnosis, from a patient treated with antithyroid drugs. Receptors originate from a woman in her forties or fifties with Graves disease. The CDR3 runs from the conserved cysteine through the conserved F or W. The D gene is left open where the match is weak. Clone sizes are given selectively: once, few, many, or a class where the clone is expanded.

V gene: TRBV5-1
D gene: TRBD2
J gene: TRBJ2-3
clone size: -
CDR3 protein: CASSLTSGKTDTQYF
CDR3 DNA: TGCGCCAGCAGCTTGACTAGCGGGAAGACAGATACGCAGTATTTT

V gene: TRBV24-1
D gene: TRBD2
J gene: TRBJ2-1
clone size: -
CDR3 protein: CATSDGTGLGAYNEQFF
CDR3 DNA: TGTGCCACCAGTGATGGAACGGGACTAGGGGCCTACAATGAGCAGTTCTTC

V gene: TRBV5-1
D gene: TRBD1
J gene: TRBJ2-5
clone size: -
CDR3 protein: CASSSDRGLGTQYF
CDR3 DNA: TGCGCCAGCAGCTCCGACAGGGGGCTCGGGACCCAGTACTTC

V gene: TRBV27
D gene: -
J gene: TRBJ1-6
clone size: few
CDR3 protein: CASSFQALGNSPLHF
CDR3 DNA: TGTGCCAGCAGTTTTCAGGCCCTCGGTAATTCACCCCTCCACTTT

V gene: TRBV4-2
D gene: -
J gene: TRBJ2-2
clone size: -
CDR3 protein: CASSQDGVTNTGELFF
CDR3 DNA: TGTGCCAGCAGCCAAGATGGGGTTACGAACACCGGGGAGCTGTTTTTT

V gene: TRBV13
D gene: -
J gene: TRBJ2-7
clone size: many
CDR3 protein: CASSLGEVSLYEQYF
CDR3 DNA: TGTGCCAGCAGCTTAGGGGAGGTCTCGCTCTACGAGCAGTACTTC

V gene: TRBV3-1
D gene: -
J gene: TRBJ2-4
clone size: many
CDR3 protein: CASSHLSYAGQNIQYF
CDR3 DNA: TGTGCCAGCAGCCACCTGTCCTATGCGGGTCAAAACATTCAGTACTTC

V gene: TRBV6-1
D gene: -
J gene: TRBJ2-7
clone size: few
CDR3 protein: CASSPPAGWEQYF
CDR3 DNA: TGTGCCAGCAGCCCACCTGCGGGTTGGGAGCAGTACTTC

V gene: TRBV6-5
D gene: TRBD1
J gene: TRBJ1-5
clone size: many
CDR3 protein: CASSSPLQGSGGQPQHF
CDR3 DNA: TGTGCCAGCAGTTCGCCCCTACAGGGGTCAGGGGGACAGCCCCAGCATTTT

V gene: TRBV2
D gene: -
J gene: TRBJ2-5
clone size: many
CDR3 protein: CASSHGETQYF
CDR3 DNA: TGTGCCAGCAGTCACGGAGAGACCCAGTACTTC